The entry below describes one T cell receptor beta chain. The V and J ends lost 4 bases and 4 bases, in that order; junction bases with no gene match: 7. Germline V gene data show CDR1 as MNHEY and CDR2 as SMNVEV (reference sequence). This CDR3 has 15 residues. This sample is drawn from a study of control samples from healthy donors and cancer patients. Generated by immunoSEQ multiplex PCR, the TCRdb table keeps only in-frame clones and is missing some. The sample records 150,000 to 200,000 clones, roughly 92% being singletons. The sequenced sample was blood. The genes are TRBV27 and TRBJ2-7, with 10 positions matching TRBD1. This receptor was taken from a young man in good health. The CDR3 nucleotides are TGTGCCAGCAGTTCACCGGGACAGGGGAGATACGAGCAGTACTTC. It codes for CASSSPGQGRYEQYF.